This T cell receptor (beta chain) was retrieved from a study of blood T cell repertoires in COVID-19. Study overall: From T cells, B-cell-depleted T cells, or PBMCs came the material, which was cDNA or gDNA.

Original processing methods: Amplification from reference gene primers served as the basis for estimated nucleated cell counts. Libraries were prepared by immunoSEQ multiplex PCR; TCRdb keeps only in-frame clonotypes and omits some of them. V and J calls and clone size are copied from that table; D and trimming were computed from the DNA. This sample has hundreds of thousands of clones; approximately 83% occur once, and the top ten carry nearly 5%. Participants were aged about 18 to 95 years, lived in some 23 US areas, and enrolled virtually. Participants were placed into cohorts based on the clinical history they reported. The CDR3 runs to 12 residues. V lost 2 bases to trimming and J lost 11 bases, with 7 bases between them. The germline V gene has CDR1 MRHNA and CDR2 SNTAGT.

The sequencing input was PBMCs or T cells enriched from blood (not recorded which). The chain carries TRBV6-4 and TRBJ1-6; no clear D gene. This receptor was obtained from a woman in her forties or fifties who had been exposed to COVID-19. The chain's CDR3 is CASSDKRPPLHF. CDR3 nucleotide sequence: TGTGCCAGCAGTGACAAGAGGCCACCCCTCCACTTT.